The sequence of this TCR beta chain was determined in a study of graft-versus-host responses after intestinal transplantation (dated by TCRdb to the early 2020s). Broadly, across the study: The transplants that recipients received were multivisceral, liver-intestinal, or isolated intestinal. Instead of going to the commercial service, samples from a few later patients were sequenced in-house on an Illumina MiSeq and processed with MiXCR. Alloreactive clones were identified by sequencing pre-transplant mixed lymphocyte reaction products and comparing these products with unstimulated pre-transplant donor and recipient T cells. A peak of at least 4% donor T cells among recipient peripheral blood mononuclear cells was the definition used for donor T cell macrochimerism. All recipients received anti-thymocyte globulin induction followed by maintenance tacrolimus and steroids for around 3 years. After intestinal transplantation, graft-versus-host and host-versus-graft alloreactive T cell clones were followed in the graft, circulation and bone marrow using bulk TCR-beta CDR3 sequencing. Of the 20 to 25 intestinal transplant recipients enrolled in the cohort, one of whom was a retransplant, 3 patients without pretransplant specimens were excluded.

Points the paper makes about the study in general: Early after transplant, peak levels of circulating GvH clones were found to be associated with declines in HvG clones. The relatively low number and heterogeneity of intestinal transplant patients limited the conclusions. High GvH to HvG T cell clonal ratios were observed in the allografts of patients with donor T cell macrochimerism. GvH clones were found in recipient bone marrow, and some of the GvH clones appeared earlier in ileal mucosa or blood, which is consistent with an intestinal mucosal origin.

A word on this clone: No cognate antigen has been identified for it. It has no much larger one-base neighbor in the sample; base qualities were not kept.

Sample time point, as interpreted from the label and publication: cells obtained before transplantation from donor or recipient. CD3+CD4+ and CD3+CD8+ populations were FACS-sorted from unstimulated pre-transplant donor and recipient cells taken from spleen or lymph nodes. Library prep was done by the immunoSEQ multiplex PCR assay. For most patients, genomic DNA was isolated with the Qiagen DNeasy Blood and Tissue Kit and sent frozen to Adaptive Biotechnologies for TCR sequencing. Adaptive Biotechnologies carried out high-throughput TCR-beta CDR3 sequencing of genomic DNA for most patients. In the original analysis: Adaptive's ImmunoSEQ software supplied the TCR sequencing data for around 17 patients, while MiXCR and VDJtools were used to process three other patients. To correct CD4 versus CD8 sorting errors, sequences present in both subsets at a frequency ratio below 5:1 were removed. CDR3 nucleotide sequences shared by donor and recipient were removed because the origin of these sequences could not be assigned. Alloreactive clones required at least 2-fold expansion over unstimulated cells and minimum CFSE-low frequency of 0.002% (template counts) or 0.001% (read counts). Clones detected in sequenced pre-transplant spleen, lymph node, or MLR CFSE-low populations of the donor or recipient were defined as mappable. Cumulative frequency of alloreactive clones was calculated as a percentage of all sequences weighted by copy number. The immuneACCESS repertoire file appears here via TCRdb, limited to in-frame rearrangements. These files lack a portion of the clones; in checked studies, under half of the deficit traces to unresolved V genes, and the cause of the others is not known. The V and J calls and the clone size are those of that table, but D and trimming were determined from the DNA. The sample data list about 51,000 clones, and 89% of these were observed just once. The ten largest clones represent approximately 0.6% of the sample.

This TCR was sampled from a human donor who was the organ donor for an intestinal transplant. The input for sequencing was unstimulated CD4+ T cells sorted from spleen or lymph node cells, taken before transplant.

The nucleotide sequence is TGTGCCAGCAGCTCGCCGGGACAAATAGATACGCAGTATTTT. Translated, it reads CASSSPGQIDTQYF. The chain employs TRBV6-5 and TRBJ2-3, with TRBD1 tentatively as D gene (6 bases match). From cysteine to phenylalanine, the CDR3 is 14 amino acids long. Of the read, only the CDR3 DNA is kept; its 42 bases are in frame from base 1. The V end loses 6 bases and the J end loses 5 bases, and a stretch of 15 bases separates them. CDR1 MNHEY and CDR2 SVGAGI were looked up in the germline V gene.